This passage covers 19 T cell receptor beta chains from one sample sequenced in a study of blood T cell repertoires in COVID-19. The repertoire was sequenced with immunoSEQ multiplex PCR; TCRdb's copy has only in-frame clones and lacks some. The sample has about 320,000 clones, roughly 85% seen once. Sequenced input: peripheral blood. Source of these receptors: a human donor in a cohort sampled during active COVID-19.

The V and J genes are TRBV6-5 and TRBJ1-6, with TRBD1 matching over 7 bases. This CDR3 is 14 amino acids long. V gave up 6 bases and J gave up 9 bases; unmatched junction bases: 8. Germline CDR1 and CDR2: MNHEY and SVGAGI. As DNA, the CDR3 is TGTGCCAGCAGCCCCGGGACAGAGGCTTCACCCCTCCACTTT. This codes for CASSPGTEASPLHF.

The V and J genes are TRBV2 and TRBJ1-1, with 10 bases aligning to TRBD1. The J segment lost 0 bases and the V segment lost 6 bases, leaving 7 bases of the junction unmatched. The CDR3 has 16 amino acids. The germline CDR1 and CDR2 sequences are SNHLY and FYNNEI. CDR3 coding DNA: TGTGCCAGCAGGGGGACAGGGGCCATCATGAACACTGAAGCTTTCTTT. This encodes CASRGTGAIMNTEAFF.

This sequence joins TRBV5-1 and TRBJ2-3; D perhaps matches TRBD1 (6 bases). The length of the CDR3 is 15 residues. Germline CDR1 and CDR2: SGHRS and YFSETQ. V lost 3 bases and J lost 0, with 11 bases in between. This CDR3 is CASSSGTYSTDTQYF. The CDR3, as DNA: TGCGCCAGCAGCTCCGGGACATACAGCACAGATACGCAGTATTTT.

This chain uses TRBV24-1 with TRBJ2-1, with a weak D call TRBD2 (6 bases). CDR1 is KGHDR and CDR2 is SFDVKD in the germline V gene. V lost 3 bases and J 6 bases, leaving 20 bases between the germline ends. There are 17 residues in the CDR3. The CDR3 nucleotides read TGTGCCACCAGTGATGTACCGGGAGCTCTTATTGGCAATGAGCAGTTCTTC. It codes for CATSDVPGALIGNEQFF.

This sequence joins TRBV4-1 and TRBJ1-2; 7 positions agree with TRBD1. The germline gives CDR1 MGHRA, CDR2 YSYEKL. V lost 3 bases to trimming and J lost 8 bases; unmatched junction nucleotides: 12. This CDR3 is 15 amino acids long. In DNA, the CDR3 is TGCGCCAGCAGCCACCCACCGGGACAGCGGACGGGCTACACCTTC. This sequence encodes CASSHPPGQRTGYTF.

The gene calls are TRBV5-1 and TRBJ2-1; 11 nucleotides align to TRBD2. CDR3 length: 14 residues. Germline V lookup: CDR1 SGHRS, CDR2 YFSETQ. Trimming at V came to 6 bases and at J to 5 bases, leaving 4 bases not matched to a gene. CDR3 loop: CASTVAGGDNEQFF. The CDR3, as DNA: TGCGCCAGCACCGTAGCGGGGGGGGACAATGAGCAGTTCTTC.

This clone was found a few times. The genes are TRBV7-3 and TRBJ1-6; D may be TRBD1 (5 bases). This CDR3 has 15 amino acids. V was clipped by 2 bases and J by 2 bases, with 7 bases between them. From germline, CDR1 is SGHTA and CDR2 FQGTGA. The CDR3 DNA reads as TGTGCCAGCAGCTTAGACAGACCCTATAATTCACCCCTCCACTTT. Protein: CASSLDRPYNSPLHF.

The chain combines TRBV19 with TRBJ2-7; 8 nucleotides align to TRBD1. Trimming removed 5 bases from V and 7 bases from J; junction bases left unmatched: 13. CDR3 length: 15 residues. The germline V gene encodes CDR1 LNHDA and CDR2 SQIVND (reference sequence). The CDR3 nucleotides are TGTGCCAGTAGTCTGAAAGACAGGGGAATTTCTGAGCAGTACTTC. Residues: CASSLKDRGISEQYF.

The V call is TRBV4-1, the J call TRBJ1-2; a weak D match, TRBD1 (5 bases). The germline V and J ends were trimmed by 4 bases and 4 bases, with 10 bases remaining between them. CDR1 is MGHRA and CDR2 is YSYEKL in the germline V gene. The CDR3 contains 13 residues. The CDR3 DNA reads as TGCGCCAGCAGCCCTCAGGGTATCTATGGCTACACCTTC. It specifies CASSPQGIYGYTF.

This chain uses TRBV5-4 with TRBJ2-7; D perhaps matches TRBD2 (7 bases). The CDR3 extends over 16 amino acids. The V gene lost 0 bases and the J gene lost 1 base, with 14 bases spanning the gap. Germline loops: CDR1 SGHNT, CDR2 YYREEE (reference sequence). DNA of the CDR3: TGTGCCAGCAGCTTGGGGGGGCAGGGAGGGTCCTACGAGCAGTACTTC. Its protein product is CASSLGGQGGSYEQYF.

The CDR3 loop is CASSLGLSGGSEQYF. The CDR3 bases are TGTGCCAGCAGCTTAGGGCTTAGCGGGGGTTCCGAGCAGTACTTC. The rearrangement joins TRBV7-9 to TRBJ2-7, with 9 positions matching TRBD2. The J segment lost 6 bases and the V segment lost 1 base, leaving 7 bases of the junction unmatched. The CDR3 runs to 15 residues. Germline CDR1 and CDR2: SEHNR and FQNEAQ (reference sequence).

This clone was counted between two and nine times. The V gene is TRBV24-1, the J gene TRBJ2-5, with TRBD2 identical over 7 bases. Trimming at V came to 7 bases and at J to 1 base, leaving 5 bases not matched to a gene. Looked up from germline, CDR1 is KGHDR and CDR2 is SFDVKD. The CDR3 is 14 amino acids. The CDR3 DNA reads TGTGCCACCAGCGGGGCGGGAGTCCAAGAGACCCAGTACTTC. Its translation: CATSGAGVQETQYF.

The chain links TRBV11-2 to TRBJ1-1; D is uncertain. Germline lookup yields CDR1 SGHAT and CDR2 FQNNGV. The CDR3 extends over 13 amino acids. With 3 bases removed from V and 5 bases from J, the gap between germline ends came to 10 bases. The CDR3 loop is CASSFPRSTEAFF. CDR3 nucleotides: TGTGCCAGCAGCTTTCCCCGGTCGACTGAAGCTTTCTTT.

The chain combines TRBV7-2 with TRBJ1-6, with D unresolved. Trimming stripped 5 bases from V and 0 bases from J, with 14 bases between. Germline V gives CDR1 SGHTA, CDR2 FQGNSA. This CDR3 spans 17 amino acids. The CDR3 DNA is TGTGCCAGCAGCCCAAGAGGCGGGAGCTCCTATAATTCACCCCTCCACTTT. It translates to CASSPRGGSSYNSPLHF.

CDR3 sequence (DNA): TGTGCCAGCAGTGCCCGGCAGGCGAGCTCCTATAATTCACCCCTCCACTTT. It specifies CASSARQASSYNSPLHF. The chain links TRBV2 to TRBJ1-6, with no clear D. The V gene lost 4 bases and the J gene lost 0 bases, with 13 bases spanning the gap. The CDR3 contains 17 residues. Looked up from germline, CDR1 is SNHLY and CDR2 is FYNNEI.

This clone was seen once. CDR3 protein: CASSEPWTGQETQYF. CDR3 sequence (DNA): TGTGCCAGCAGTGAGCCCTGGACAGGGCAAGAGACCCAGTACTTC. The rearrangement joins TRBV6-1 to TRBJ2-5; 8 bases fit TRBD1. Germline-derived CDR1 and CDR2 are MNHNS and SASEGT. With V trimmed by 3 bases and J by 2 bases, 5 bases remained unmatched. This CDR3 is 15 amino acids long.

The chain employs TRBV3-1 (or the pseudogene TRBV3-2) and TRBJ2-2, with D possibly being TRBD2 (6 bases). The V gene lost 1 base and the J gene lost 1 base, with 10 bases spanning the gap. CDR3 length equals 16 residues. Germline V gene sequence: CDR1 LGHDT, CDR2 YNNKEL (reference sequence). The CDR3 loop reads CASSQALAKNTGELFF. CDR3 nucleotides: TGTGCCAGCAGCCAAGCGCTAGCGAAGAACACCGGGGAGCTGTTTTTT.

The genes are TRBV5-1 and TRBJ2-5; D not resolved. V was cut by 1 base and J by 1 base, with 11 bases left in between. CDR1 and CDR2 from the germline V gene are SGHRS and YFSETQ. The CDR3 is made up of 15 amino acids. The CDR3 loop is CASSLSFRVQETQYF. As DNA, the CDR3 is TGCGCCAGCAGCTTGTCATTTCGGGTCCAAGAGACCCAGTACTTC.

Here the CDR3 reads CATRYREVAFF. The DNA of the CDR3 is TGTGCCACCCGGTACCGGGAGGTAGCTTTCTTT. This sequence joins TRBV27 and TRBJ1-1, with unresolved D. The V gene lost 10 bases and the J gene lost 10 bases, with 16 bases spanning the gap. Germline CDR1 MNHEY, CDR2 SMNVEV (reference sequence). CDR3 length: 11 amino acids.